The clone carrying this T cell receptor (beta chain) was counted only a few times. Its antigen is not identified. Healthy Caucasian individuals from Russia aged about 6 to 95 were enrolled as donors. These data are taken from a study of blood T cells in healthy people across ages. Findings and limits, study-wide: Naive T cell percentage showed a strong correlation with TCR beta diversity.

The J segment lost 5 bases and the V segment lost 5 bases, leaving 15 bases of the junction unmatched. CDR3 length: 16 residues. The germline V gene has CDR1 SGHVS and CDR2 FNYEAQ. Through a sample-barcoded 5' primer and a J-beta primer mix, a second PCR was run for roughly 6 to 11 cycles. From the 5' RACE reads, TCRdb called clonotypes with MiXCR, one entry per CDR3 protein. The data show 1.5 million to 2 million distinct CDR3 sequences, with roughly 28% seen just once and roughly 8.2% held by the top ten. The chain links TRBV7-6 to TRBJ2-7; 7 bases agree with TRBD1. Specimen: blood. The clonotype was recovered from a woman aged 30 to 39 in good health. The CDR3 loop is CASSRKTGKSGDEQYF. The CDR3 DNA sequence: TGTGCCAGCAGCCGTAAGACAGGGAAAAGCGGAGACGAGCAGTACTTC.